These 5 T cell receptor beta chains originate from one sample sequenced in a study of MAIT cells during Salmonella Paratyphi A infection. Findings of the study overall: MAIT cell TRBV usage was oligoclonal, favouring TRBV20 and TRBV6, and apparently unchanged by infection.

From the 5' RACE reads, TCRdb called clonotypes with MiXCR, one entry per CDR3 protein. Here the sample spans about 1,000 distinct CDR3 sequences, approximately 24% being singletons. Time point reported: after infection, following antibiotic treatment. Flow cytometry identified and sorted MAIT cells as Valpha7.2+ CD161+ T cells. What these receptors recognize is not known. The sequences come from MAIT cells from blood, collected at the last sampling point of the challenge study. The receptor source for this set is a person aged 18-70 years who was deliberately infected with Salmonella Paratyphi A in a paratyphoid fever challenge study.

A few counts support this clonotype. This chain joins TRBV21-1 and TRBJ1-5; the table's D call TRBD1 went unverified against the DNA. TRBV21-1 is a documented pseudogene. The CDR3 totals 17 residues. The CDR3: CASSNTLGTGLYQPQHF. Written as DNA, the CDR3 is TGTGCCAGCAGCAACACTTTGGGGACAGGCCTATATCAGCCCCAGCATTTT.

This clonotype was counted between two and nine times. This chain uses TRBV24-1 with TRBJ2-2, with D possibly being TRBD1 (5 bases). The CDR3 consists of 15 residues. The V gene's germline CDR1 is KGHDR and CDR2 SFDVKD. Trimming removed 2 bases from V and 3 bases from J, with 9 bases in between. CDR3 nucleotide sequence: TGTGCCACCAGTGATTCAGGGTTGGACACCGGGGAGCTGTTTTTT. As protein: CATSDSGLDTGELFF.

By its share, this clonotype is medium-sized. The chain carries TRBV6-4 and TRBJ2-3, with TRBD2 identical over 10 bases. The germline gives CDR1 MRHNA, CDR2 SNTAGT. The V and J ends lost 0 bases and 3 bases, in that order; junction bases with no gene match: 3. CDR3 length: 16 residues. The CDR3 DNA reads TGTGCCAGCAGTGACTCGAGCGGGGGGGCGACAGATACGCAGTATTTT. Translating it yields CASSDSSGGATDTQYF.

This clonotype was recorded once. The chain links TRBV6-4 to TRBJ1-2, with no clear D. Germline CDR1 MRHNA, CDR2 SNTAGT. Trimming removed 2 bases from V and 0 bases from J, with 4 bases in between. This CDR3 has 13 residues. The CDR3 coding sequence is TGTGCCAGCAGTGACAGCCCTAACTATGGCTACACCTTC. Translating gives CASSDSPNYGYTF.

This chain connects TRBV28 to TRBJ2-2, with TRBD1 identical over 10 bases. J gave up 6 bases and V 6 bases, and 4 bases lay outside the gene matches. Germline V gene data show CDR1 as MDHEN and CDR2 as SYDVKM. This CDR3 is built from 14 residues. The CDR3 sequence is CASRGQGDAGELFF. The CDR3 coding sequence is TGTGCCAGCAGAGGACAGGGGGACGCCGGGGAGCTGTTTTTT.